This T cell receptor (beta chain) is drawn from a study of PD-1 blockade in classical Hodgkin lymphoma. The wider study: Patients received nivolumab 3 mg/kg intravenously every 2 weeks. Study observations and caveats: Baseline diversity was lower in partial responders and progressors than complete responders.

The CDR3 totals 15 residues. The J segment lost 3 bases and the V segment lost 2 bases, leaving 4 bases of the junction unmatched. Germline V CDR1 and CDR2: LGHNA, YSLEER. Measured with immunoSEQ multiplex PCR; TCRdb has only the in-frame clones, and not every one. The sample includes around 45,000 clones, roughly 72% of them seen just once. With no exception, relapse followed autologous stem cell transplantation in all patients, and brentuximab vedotin exposure varied. Worth noting for this clone: Its target is not known.

This receptor was taken from a human donor with classical Hodgkin lymphoma. The input for sequencing was peripheral blood mononuclear cells (PBMCs), taken before the second cycle of nivolumab. This chain joins TRBV4-3 and TRBJ1-2; 9 bases fit TRBD1. The CDR3 protein is CASSQSTGGHYGYTF. The CDR3 DNA reads as TGCGCCAGCAGCCAATCAACAGGGGGCCACTATGGCTACACCTTC.